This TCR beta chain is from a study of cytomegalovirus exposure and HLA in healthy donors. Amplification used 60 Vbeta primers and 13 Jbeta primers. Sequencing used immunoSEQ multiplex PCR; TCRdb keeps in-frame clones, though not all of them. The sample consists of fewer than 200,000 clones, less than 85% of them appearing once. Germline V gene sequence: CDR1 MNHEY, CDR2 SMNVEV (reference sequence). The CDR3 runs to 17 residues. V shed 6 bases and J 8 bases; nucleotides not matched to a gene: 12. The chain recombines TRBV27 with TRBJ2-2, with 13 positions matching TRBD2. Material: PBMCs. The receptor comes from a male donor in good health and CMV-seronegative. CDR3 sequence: CASSKVAGTSGTGELFF. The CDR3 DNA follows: TGTGCCAGCAGCAAAGTGGCCGGGACTAGCGGGACGGGGGAGCTGTTTTTT.